This T cell receptor (beta chain) was sequenced during a study of radiation and T cells in renal cell carcinoma. After removal of 0 bases from V and 8 bases from J, the junction contained 12 bases not matched to a gene. CDR3 length: 16 amino acids. Germline assignment: CDR1 SGHRS and CDR2 YFSETQ. The protocol was immunoSEQ multiplex PCR, while the TCRdb copy is restricted to in-frame clones and leaves out a portion. The sample consists of around 100,000 clones, around 84% of them appearing once. Time point: blood 4 weeks post-SBRT, at nephrectomy. Treatment described: 15 Gy SBRT to primary tumor, nephrectomy 4 weeks later. Clear cell pathology was present in this patient's renal cell carcinoma.

The TCR comes from a man aged 55 to 70 with renal cell carcinoma. Sequencing was performed on blood, taken from a patient whose treatment included radiotherapy and nephrectomy. The rearrangement links TRBV5-1 to TRBJ2-3, with 7 nucleotides matching TRBD2. CDR3 DNA: TGCGCCAGCAGCTTGGTATCTGGCGGGAGCATCGGTACGCAGTATTTT. It codes for CASSLVSGGSIGTQYF.